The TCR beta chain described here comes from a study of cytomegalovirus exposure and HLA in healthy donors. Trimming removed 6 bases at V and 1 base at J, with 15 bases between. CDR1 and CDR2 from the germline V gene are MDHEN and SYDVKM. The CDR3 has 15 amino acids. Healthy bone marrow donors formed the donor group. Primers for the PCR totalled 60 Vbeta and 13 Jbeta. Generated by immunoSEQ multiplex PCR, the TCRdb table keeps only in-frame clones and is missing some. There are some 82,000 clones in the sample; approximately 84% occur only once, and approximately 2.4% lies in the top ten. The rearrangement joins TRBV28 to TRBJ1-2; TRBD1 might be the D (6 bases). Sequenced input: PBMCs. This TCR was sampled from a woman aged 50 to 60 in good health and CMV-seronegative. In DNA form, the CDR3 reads TGTGCCAGCAGACCCGGGACACCTATTAACTATGGCTACACCTTC. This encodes CASRPGTPINYGYTF.